This T cell receptor (beta chain) came from a study of blood T cells in healthy people across ages. Broader study findings: Estimates of diversity drawn from one million T cells were considered underestimates. Age advanced and TCR beta diversity per million T cells fell, roughly linearly.

Deletions cut 1 base from V and 3 bases from J, with 10 bases between. The CDR3 has 14 amino acids. The germline V gene has CDR1 DFQATT and CDR2 SNEGSKA (reference sequence). The second PCR ran roughly 7 to 11 cycles with a sample-barcoded 5' primer and J-beta primers. Tagging of each cDNA molecule was performed by a template-switch adaptor with 12 random nucleotides. Per sample, CDR3-containing paired-end reads numbered at least 2.5 million. TCRdb called the 5' RACE reads again in MiXCR, with one record for every CDR3 protein. The sample lists 750,000 to 950,000 distinct CDR3 sequences, about 53% seen once, with about 42% in the top ten. Details on this clonotype: Its antigen remains unknown.

The sequenced material came from blood. This clonotype was sampled from a man older than 75 in good health. This chain uses TRBV20-1 with TRBJ1-5; D is unclear. The CDR3 here is CSARVAGNNQPQHF. Written as DNA, the CDR3 is TGCAGTGCTAGAGTGGCGGGGAACAATCAGCCCCAGCATTTT.